Described below is a single T cell receptor beta chain sequence and its context. V dropped 0 bases and J dropped 0; count of bases not matched to a gene: 12. Germline V gene data show CDR1 as SGHRS and CDR2 as YFSETQ. CDR3 length: 19 amino acids. This specimen belongs to a study of blood T cell repertoires in COVID-19. Study summary: T cells, B-cell-depleted T cells, or PBMCs provided the cDNA or gDNA that served as material.

Across about two dozen US areas, participants ranged in age from roughly 18 to 95 years. Cohorts were based on clinical histories the participants reported. Under the authors' procedure: Nucleated cell counts were estimated from reference gene primer amplification. Sequencing used immunoSEQ multiplex PCR; TCRdb keeps in-frame clones, though not all of them. V, J and clone size are taken as reported in that table, and D and trimming were inferred from the DNA itself. Of fewer than 150,000 clones listed, nearly 85% are singletons. The source material was PBMCs or T cells enriched from blood (not recorded which). The receptor comes from a man in his fifties or sixties in a cohort exposed to, infected with or recovered from COVID-19 (not recorded which). This chain joins TRBV5-1 and TRBJ1-5; 7 bases agree with TRBD1. The CDR3 reads CASSLANRGTAYSNQPQHF. The CDR3 DNA follows: TGCGCCAGCAGCTTGGCTAACCGGGGGACAGCTTATAGCAATCAGCCCCAGCATTTT.